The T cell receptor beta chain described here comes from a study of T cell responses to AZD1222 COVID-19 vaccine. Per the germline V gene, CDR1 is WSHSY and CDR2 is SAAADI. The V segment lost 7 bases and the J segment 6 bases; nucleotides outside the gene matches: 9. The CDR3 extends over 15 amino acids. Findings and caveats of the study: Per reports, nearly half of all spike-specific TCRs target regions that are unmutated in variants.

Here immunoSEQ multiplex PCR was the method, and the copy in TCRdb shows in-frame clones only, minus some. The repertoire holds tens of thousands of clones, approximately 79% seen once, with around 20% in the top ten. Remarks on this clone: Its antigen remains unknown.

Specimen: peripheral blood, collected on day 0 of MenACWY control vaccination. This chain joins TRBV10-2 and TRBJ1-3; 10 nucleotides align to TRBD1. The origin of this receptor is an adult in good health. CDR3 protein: CASTRTGGRINTIYF. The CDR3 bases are TGCGCCAGCACCCGGACAGGGGGGAGGATAAACACCATATATTTT.